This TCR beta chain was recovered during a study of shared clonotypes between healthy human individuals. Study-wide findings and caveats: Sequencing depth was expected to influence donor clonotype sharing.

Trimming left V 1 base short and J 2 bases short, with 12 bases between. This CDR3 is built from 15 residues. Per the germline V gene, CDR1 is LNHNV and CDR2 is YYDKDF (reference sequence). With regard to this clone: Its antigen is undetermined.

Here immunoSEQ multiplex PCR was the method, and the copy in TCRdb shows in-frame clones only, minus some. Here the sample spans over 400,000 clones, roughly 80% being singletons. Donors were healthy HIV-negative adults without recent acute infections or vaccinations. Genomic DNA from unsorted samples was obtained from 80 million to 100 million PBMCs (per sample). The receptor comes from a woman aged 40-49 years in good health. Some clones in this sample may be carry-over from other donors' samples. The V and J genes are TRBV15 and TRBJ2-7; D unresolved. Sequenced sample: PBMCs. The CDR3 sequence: CATSRVQAPTYEQYF. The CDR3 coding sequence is TGTGCCACCAGCAGAGTACAAGCGCCGACCTACGAGCAGTACTTC.